This TCR beta chain was identified during a study of blood T cell repertoires in COVID-19. This clone occurred a few times. V shed 4 bases, J shed 12 bases, and the junction held 7 bases outside the gene matches. The CDR3 is 14 amino acids. In germline, CDR1 is MNHEY, CDR2 SVGAGI. The repertoire was sequenced with immunoSEQ multiplex PCR; TCRdb's copy has only in-frame clones and lacks some. The sample yields about 35,000 clones, 85% to 90% seen once. Material: peripheral blood. The clonotype was recovered from a woman aged 70-85 years with active COVID-19. This chain connects TRBV6-5 to TRBJ1-6; 9 bases are shared with TRBD1. The CDR3 nucleotides read TGTGCCAGCAGTTGGGACAGGGAAGTTGGACCCCTCCACTTT. Translation gives CASSWDREVGPLHF.